The 18 T cell receptor beta chains below all came from one sample that was sequenced in a study of blood T cell repertoires in COVID-19. Profiled with immunoSEQ multiplex PCR; TCRdb holds only in-frame clones, not every one. The data contain hundreds of thousands of clones, about 86% of them seen just once; the ten biggest clones take up around 15%. The specimen sequenced was PBMCs or T cells enriched from blood (not recorded which). These receptors came from a woman between 50 and 59 years old with acute COVID-19.

V gene TRBV5-1 combines with J gene TRBJ2-3; possibly TRBD2 for D (6 bases). V lost 5 bases and J lost 5, with 12 bases in between. CDR3 length: 13 residues. The V gene's germline CDR1 is SGHRS and CDR2 YFSETQ. The CDR3 region is CASRDGSQDTQYF. The DNA for the CDR3 is TGCGCCAGCAGGGACGGGAGTCAAGATACGCAGTATTTT. The full variable domain, with the rest looked up from reference TRBV5-1 and TRBJ2-3, is KAGVTQTPRYLIKTRGQQVTLSCSPISGHRSVSWYQQTPGQGLQFLFEYFSETQRNKGNFPGRFSGRQFSNSRSEMNVSTLELGDSALYLCASRDGSQDTQYFGPGTRLTVL.

This clone has ten or more counts. J is TRBJ2-7 and V is TRBV4-2; a possible D gene is TRBD2 (6 bases). V lost 3 bases, J lost 2 bases, and 17 bases lay in between. From germline, CDR1 is LGHNA and CDR2 YNFKEQ. The CDR3 sequence is 16 residues long. CDR3 sequence reads: CASSQVIGIAAYEQYF. In DNA, the CDR3 is TGTGCCAGCAGCCAGGTTATAGGTATAGCGGCCTACGAGCAGTACTTC.

The count of this clone is one. The rearrangement joins TRBV19 to TRBJ2-5, with 12 nucleotides matching TRBD1. CDR3 length equals 16 residues. V dropped 4 bases and J dropped 4; count of bases not matched to a gene: 7. The germline V gene has CDR1 LNHDA and CDR2 SQIVND (reference sequence). The CDR3 spells CASSTPGQGARETQYF. The CDR3 DNA reads as TGTGCCAGTAGTACACCGGGACAGGGGGCCCGAGAGACCCAGTACTTC.

The gene calls are TRBV19 and TRBJ2-2; 7 nucleotides align to TRBD2. V lost 3 bases and J lost 6; bases outside the gene matches: 1. There are 13 residues in the CDR3. Germline loops: CDR1 LNHDA, CDR2 SQIVND (reference sequence). The CDR3 sequence: CASSIAGAGELFF. CDR3 nucleotide sequence: TGTGCCAGTAGTATCGCGGGGGCCGGGGAGCTGTTTTTT.

The rearrangement joins TRBV28 to TRBJ2-1; TRBD2 agrees at 8 bases. The CDR3 covers 15 residues. Germline trimming cut 4 bases from V and 6 bases from J; bases unmatched to any gene: 8. Germline-derived CDR1 and CDR2 are MDHEN and SYDVKM. The chain's CDR3 is CASSSGLARGNEQFF. In nucleotides, the CDR3 is TGTGCCAGCAGTTCTGGACTAGCAAGGGGCAATGAGCAGTTCTTC.

The genes are TRBV7-3 and TRBJ1-1; 7 bases are a match to TRBD1. CDR3 length: 13 residues. Germline values: CDR1 SGHTA, CDR2 FQGTGA. Trimming at V came to 6 bases and at J to 4 bases, leaving 5 bases not matched to a gene. The CDR3 coding sequence is TGTGCCAGCAGTCCCGCAGGGGGCACTGAAGCTTTCTTT. This translates into CASSPAGGTEAFF.

The genes are TRBV7-9 and TRBJ2-3, with 8 bases lining up with TRBD2. Germline values: CDR1 SEHNR, CDR2 FQNEAQ (reference sequence). J gave up 2 bases and V 1 base, and 2 bases lay outside the gene matches. There are 15 residues in the CDR3. CDR3 DNA: TGTGCCAGCAGCTTAGTAGCGGGATACACAGATACGCAGTATTTT. It codes for CASSLVAGYTDTQYF.

The rearrangement uses TRBV27 and TRBJ1-1; TRBD1 is a possible D gene (5 bases). The V end was cut by 5 bases, the J end by 2 bases, with 12 bases between. The CDR3 is 14 amino acids. The germline gives CDR1 MNHEY, CDR2 SMNVEV (reference sequence). The CDR3 DNA is TGTGCCAGCAGTCTCCTGACAGCTAACACTGAAGCTTTCTTT. This sequence encodes CASSLLTANTEAFF.

This chain connects TRBV28 to TRBJ2-2, with TRBD1 matching over 7 bases. The V gene end was trimmed by 3 bases and the J gene end by 2 bases; junction bases not matched to a gene: 6. Germline CDR1 MDHEN, CDR2 SYDVKM. The CDR3 sequence is 16 residues long. CDR3 in amino acids: CASSFRGLGNTGELFF. The CDR3 coding sequence is TGTGCCAGCAGTTTTAGGGGGCTGGGTAACACCGGGGAGCTGTTTTTT.

The J gene is TRBJ1-2, the V gene TRBV7-8; D may be TRBD1 (5 bases). Looked up from germline, CDR1 is SGHVS and CDR2 is FQNEAQ. Trimming removed 3 bases at V and 4 bases at J, with 12 bases between. The CDR3 length is 14 residues. Written as DNA, the CDR3 is TGTGCCAGCAGCTTCCACAGGCTTGGCTATGGCTACACCTTC. Encoded protein: CASSFHRLGYGYTF.

The CDR3 loop reads CASSLDRRISYEQYF. CDR3 DNA: TGTGCCAGCAGCCTGGACAGACGGATCTCCTACGAGCAGTACTTC. The chain combines TRBV6-5 with TRBJ2-7, with a weak D call TRBD1 (6 bases). Per germline, CDR1 MNHEY and CDR2 SVGAGI. V was trimmed by 6 bases and J by 0 bases, leaving 15 bases between them. CDR3 length: 15 amino acids.

In its sample, this clone was seen once. In DNA, the CDR3 is TGTGCCAGCAGTTACTTTGGACAGGGCGCTCACTATGGCTACACCTTC. As protein: CASSYFGQGAHYGYTF. The rearrangement joins TRBV6-5 to TRBJ1-2, with TRBD1 identical over 8 bases. V gave up 1 base and J gave up 3 bases; unmatched junction bases: 7. The CDR3 runs 16 residues. Germline assignment: CDR1 MNHEY and CDR2 SVGAGI.

This chain uses TRBV5-4 with TRBJ2-1, with D possibly matching TRBD2 (5 bases). This CDR3 is 16 amino acids long. Germline lookup yields CDR1 SGHNT and CDR2 YYREEE (reference sequence). V lost 4 bases to trimming and J lost 4 bases, with 18 bases between them. DNA for the CDR3: TGTGCCAGCAGCCCTCCCGGACTGCAGAGTTACAATGAGCAGTTCTTC. Encoded protein: CASSPPGLQSYNEQFF.

This clone was picked up one time. V gene TRBV24-1 combines with J gene TRBJ1-2; D might be TRBD1 (6 bases). The CDR3 is 15 residues long. V was trimmed by 2 bases and J by 2 bases, leaving 11 bases between them. In germline, CDR1 is KGHDR, CDR2 SFDVKD. The CDR3 DNA is TGTGCCACCAGTGATTCCCTGACAGGCAACTATGGCTACACCTTC. Residues: CATSDSLTGNYGYTF.

The CDR3 coding sequence is TGTGCCAGCAGTTCGGGACTAGCGGCAGGATCCTACAATGAGCAGTTCTTC. Protein sequence: CASSSGLAAGSYNEQFF. The gene calls are TRBV27 and TRBJ2-1; TRBD2 matches at 11 bases. After removal of 4 bases from V and 1 base from J, the junction contained 6 bases not matched to a gene. This CDR3 region has 17 residues. Germline loops: CDR1 MNHEY, CDR2 SMNVEV (reference sequence).

This chain uses TRBV5-8 with TRBJ1-5; D may be TRBD1 (5 bases). Trimming removed 1 base from V and 7 bases from J, with 12 bases in between. Per germline, CDR1 SGHTS and CDR2 YDEGEE. The CDR3 covers 14 residues. CDR3 sequence (DNA): TGTGCCAGCAGCTTGCGGCAGGGAGGCCAGCCCCAGCATTTT. This translates into CASSLRQGGQPQHF.

The chain links TRBV10-3 to TRBJ2-7; 11 nucleotides agree with TRBD1. This CDR3 is 15 amino acids long. V trimming: 4 bases; J trimming: 4 bases; junction bases outside the gene matches: 6. The germline V gene encodes CDR1 ENHRY and CDR2 SYGVKD. CDR3 nucleotides: TGTGCCATCAGTGGAAGGACAGGGGGCGCGTACGAGCAGTACTTC. Translated: CAISGRTGGAYEQYF.

This clone was recorded a few times. The same CDR3 arises from other DNA sequences in this sample as well. The chain is built from TRBV7-2 and TRBJ2-7, with 11 bases lining up with TRBD1. Trimming cost V 5 bases and J 4 bases; bases outside gene matches: 7. There are 15 residues in the CDR3. The germline V gene encodes CDR1 SGHTA and CDR2 FQGNSA. The CDR3 region is CASSPRTGGEYEQYF. CDR3 nucleotides: TGTGCCAGCAGCCCGAGGACAGGGGGCGAATACGAGCAGTACTTC.